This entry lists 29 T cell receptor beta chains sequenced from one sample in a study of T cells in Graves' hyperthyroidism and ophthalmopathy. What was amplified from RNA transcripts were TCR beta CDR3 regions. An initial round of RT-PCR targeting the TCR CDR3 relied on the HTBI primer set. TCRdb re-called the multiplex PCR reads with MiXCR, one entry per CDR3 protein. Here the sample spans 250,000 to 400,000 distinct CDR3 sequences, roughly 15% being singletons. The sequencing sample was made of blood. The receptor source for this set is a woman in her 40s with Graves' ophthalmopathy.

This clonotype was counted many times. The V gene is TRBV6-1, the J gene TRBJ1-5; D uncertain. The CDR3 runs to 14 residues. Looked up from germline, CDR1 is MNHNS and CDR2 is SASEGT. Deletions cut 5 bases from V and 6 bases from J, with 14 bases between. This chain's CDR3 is CASSPPSPFQPQHF. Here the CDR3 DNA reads TGTGCCAGCAGTCCGCCATCTCCCTTTCAGCCCCAGCATTTT.

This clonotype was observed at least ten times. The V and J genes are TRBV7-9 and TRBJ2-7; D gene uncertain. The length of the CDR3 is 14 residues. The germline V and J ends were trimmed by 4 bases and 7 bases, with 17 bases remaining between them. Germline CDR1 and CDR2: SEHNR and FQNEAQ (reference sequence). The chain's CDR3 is CASSWPLAGGEQYF. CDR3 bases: TGTGCCAGCAGCTGGCCCCTGGCAGGTGGGGAGCAGTACTTC.

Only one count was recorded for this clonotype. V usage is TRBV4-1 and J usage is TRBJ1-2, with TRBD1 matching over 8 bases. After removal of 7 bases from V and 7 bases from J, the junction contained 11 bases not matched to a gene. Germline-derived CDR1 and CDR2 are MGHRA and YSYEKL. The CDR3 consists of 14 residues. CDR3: CASTTPGQGGGYTF. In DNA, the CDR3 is TGCGCCAGCACTACCCCCGGACAGGGCGGTGGCTACACCTTC.

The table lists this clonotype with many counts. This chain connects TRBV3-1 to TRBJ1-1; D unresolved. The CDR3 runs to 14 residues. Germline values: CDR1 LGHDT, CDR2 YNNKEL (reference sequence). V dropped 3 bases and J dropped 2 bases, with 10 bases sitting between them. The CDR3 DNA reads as TGTGCCAGCAGCCATTTTGCAGGAAACACTGAAGCTTTCTTT. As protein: CASSHFAGNTEAFF.

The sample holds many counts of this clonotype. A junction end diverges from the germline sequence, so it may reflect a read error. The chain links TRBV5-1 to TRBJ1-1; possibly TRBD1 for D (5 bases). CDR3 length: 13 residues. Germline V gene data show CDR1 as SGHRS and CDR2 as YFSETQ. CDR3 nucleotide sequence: TGTGCCAGCAGTGACAGATTGAACACTGAAGCTTTCTTT. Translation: CASSDRLNTEAFF.

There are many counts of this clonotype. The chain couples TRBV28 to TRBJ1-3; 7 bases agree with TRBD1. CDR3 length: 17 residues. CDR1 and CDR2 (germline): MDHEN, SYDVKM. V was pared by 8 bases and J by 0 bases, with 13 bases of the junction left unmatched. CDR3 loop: CASPPPGQPNSGNTIYF. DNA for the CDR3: TGTGCCAGCCCTCCACCGGGACAGCCAAACTCTGGAAACACCATATATTTT.

CDR3 nucleotides: TGTGCCAGCAACTCACAGGGGGCGGCAGATACGCAGTATTTT. Translating gives CASNSQGAADTQYF. This rearrangement joins TRBV2 to TRBJ2-3, with 9 bases identical to TRBD1. Trimming took 7 bases from V and 4 from J; bases not matched to a gene: 6. Per the germline V gene, CDR1 is SNHLY and CDR2 is FYNNEI. The CDR3 contains 14 residues.

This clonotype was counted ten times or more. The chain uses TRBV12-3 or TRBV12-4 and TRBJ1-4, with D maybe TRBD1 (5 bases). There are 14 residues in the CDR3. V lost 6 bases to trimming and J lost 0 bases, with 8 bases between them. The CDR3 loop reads CASRGRATNEKLFF. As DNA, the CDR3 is TGTGCCAGCAGGGGACGGGCAACTAATGAAAAACTGTTTTTT.

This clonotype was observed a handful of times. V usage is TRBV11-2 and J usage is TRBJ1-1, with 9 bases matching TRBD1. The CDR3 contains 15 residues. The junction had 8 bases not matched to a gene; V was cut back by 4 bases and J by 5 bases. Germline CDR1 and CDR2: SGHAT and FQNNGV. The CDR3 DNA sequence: TGTGCCAGCAGCTCACCCGGGACAGGGAAGACTGAAGCTTTCTTT. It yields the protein CASSSPGTGKTEAFF.

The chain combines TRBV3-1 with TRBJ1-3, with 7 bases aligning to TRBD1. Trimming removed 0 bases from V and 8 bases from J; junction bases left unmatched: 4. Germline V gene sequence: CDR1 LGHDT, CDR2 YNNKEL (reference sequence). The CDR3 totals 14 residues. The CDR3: CASSQEYRGYTIYF. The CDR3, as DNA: TGTGCCAGCAGCCAAGAATACAGGGGATACACCATATATTTT.

In DNA form, the CDR3 reads TGCAGTGCCCCTCACCGACTAGCGGGAGGGCGCGAGCAGTTCTTC. Translated, it gives CSAPHRLAGGREQFF. The chain is built from TRBV20-1 and TRBJ2-1; 14 bases line up with TRBD2. In germline, CDR1 is DFQATT, CDR2 SNEGSKA (reference sequence). Trimming cost V 6 bases and J 10 bases; bases outside gene matches: 11. The length of the CDR3 is 15 residues.

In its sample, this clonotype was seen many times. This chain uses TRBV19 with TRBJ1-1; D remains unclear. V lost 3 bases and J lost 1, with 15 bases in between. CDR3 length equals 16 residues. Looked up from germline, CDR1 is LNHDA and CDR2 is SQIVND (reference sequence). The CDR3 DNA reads TGTGCCAGTAGTATGATGTTGGGCAGCGAGAACACTGAAGCTTTCTTT. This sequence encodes CASSMMLGSENTEAFF.

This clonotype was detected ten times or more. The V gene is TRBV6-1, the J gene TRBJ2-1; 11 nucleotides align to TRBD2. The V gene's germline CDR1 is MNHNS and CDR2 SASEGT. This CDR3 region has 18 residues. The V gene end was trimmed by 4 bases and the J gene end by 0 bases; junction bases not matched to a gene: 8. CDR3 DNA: TGTGCCAGCAGTGCTCTAGCGGGAGGACCCCCCTCCTACAATGAGCAGTTCTTC. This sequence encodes CASSALAGGPPSYNEQFF.

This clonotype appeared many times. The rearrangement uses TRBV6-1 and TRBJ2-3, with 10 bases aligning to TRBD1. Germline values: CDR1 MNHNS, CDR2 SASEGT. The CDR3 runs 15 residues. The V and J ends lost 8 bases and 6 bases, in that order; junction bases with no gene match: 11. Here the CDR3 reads CASQMWDRGLDTQYF. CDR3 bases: TGTGCCAGCCAGATGTGGGACAGGGGCCTTGATACGCAGTATTTT.

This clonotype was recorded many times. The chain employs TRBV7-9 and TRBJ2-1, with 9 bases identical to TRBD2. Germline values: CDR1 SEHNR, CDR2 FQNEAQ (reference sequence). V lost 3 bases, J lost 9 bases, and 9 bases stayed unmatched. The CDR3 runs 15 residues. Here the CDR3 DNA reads TGTGCCAGCAGCTTTGGTAGCGGGAGTCGAAGTGAGCAGTTCTTC. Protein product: CASSFGSGSRSEQFF.

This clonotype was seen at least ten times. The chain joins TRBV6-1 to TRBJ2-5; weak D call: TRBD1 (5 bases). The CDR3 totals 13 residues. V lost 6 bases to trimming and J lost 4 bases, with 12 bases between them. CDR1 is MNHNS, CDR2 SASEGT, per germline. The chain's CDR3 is CASRYRQPETQYF. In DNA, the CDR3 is TGTGCCAGCAGGTACCGACAGCCAGAGACCCAGTACTTC.

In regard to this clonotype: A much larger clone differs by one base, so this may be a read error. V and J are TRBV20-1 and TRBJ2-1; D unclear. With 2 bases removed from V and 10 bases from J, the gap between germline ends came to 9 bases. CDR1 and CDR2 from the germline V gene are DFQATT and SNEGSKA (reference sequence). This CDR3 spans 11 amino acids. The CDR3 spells CSARQISEQFF. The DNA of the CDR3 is TGCAGTGCTAGACAAATTAGCGAGCAGTTCTTC.

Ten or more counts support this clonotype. The CDR3 DNA follows: TGTGCCAGCAGTTTCCCCGCGGGGTTCACAGATACGCAGTATTTT. Protein: CASSFPAGFTDTQYF. This rearrangement joins TRBV28 to TRBJ2-3; tentatively, D is TRBD2 (6 bases). The V gene lost 3 bases and the J gene lost 2 bases, with 12 bases spanning the gap. Per germline, CDR1 MDHEN and CDR2 SYDVKM. The CDR3 runs to 15 residues.

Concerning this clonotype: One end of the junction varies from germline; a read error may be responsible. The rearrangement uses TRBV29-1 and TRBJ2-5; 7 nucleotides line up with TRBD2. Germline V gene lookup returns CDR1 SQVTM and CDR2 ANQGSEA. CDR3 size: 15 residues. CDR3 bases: TGCAGCGTTGAAGAAGTGGGAGGGAACCAAGAGGCCCAGTACTTC. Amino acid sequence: CSVEEVGGNQEAQYF.

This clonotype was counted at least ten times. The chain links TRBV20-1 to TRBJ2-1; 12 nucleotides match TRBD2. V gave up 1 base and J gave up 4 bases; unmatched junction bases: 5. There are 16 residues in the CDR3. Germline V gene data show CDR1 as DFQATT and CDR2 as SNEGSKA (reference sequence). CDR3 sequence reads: CSARALAGGRYNEQFF. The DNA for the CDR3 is TGCAGTGCTAGAGCCCTAGCGGGAGGGAGATACAATGAGCAGTTCTTC.

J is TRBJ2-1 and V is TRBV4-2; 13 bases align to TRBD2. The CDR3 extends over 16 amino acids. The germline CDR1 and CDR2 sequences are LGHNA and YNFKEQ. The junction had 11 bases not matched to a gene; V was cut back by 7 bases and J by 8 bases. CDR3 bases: TGTGCCAGCACCCAGGAACTAGCGGGGGGGCATGATGAGCAGTTCTTC. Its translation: CASTQELAGGHDEQFF.

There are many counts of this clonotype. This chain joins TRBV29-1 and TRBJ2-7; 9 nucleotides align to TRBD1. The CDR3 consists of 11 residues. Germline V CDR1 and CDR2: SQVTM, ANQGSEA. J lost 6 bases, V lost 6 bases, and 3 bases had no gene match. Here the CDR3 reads CSVGQGVEQYF. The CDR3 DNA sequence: TGCAGCGTGGGACAGGGAGTCGAGCAGTACTTC.

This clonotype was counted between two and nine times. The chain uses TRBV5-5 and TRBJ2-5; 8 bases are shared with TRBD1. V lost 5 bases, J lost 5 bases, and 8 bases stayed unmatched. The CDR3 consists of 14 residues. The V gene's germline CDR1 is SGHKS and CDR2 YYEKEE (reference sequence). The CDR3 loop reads CASSTAGGEETQYF. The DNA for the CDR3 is TGTGCCAGCAGTACTGCAGGGGGCGAGGAGACCCAGTACTTC.

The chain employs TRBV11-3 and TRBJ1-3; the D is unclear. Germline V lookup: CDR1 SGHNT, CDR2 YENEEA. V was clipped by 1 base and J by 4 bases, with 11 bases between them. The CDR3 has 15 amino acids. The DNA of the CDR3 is TGTGCCAGCAGCTTAGGGGCCCTCAGCGGAAACACCATATATTTT. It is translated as CASSLGALSGNTIYF.

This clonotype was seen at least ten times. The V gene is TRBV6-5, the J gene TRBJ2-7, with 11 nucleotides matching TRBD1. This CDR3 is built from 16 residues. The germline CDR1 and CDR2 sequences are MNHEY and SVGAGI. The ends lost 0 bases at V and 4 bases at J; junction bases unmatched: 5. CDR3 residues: CASSYSLDRGRYEQYF. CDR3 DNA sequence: TGTGCCAGCAGTTACTCCCTGGACAGGGGGCGGTACGAGCAGTACTTC.

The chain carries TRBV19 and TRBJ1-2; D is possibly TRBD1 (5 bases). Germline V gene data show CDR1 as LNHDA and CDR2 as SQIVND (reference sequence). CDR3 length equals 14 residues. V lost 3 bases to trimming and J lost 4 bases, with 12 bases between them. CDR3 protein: CASSITGPAYGYTF. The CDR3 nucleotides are TGTGCCAGTAGTATTACGGGGCCAGCCTATGGCTACACCTTC.

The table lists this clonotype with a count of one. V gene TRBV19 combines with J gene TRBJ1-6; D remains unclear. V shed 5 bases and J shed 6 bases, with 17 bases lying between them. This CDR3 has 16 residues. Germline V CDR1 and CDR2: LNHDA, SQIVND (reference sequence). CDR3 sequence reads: CASSSPGWRINSPLHF. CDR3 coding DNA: TGTGCCAGTAGTTCCCCGGGGTGGAGGATTAATTCACCCCTCCACTTT.

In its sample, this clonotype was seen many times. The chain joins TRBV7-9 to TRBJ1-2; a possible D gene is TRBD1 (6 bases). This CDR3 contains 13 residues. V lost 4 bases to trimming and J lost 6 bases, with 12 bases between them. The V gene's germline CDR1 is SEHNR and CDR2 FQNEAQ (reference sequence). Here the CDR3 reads CASSSGQGNGYTF. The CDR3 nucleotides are TGTGCCAGCAGCTCGGGTCAGGGGAATGGCTACACCTTC.

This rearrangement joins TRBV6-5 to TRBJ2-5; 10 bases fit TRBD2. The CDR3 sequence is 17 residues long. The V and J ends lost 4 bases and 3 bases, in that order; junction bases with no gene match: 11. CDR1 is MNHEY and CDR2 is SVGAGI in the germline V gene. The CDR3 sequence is CASSWVPSGSVKETQYF. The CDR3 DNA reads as TGTGCCAGCAGTTGGGTCCCTAGCGGGAGTGTAAAAGAGACCCAGTACTTC.